This T cell receptor beta chain was identified in a study of T cell responses to AZD1222 COVID-19 vaccine. Trimming took 0 bases from V and 5 from J; bases not matched to a gene: 3. The length of the CDR3 is 15 residues. CDR1 and CDR2 from the germline V gene are KGHSH and LQKENI. Data came from immunoSEQ multiplex PCR; TCRdb stores just in-frame clones and leaves some out. The table records about 200,000 clones, about 93% of them present only once. The rearrangement joins TRBV18 to TRBJ2-2, with 7 bases that match TRBD1. The origin of this receptor is an adult in good health. The sample consisted of peripheral blood, taken on day 0 of MenACWY control vaccination. The CDR3 spells CASSPPPGGTGELFF. The CDR3 DNA reads as TGTGCCAGCTCACCACCACCAGGGGGAACCGGGGAGCTGTTTTTT.